This TCR beta chain was identified in a study of OX40 agonist ivuxolimab in advanced cancers. Turning to the study itself: Partial responses occurred in three patients (one hepatocellular carcinoma, two cutaneous melanoma).

Study-wide results and caveats: On average, CD8+ T cells showed a greater number of expanded clones than CD4+.

Concerning this clone itself: No antigen is known for it.

The data were produced by immunoSEQ multiplex PCR, yet TCRdb's version contains in-frame clones alone and is incomplete. The sample consists of under 90,000 clones, 90% of them appearing once. This clonotype was obtained from an adult with an advanced solid tumor such as melanoma, head and neck, liver or kidney cancer. This specimen was CD4+ or CD8+ T cells sorted from blood, taken in a trial of the OX40 agonist ivuxolimab.

As DNA, the CDR3 is TGTGCCAGCACCAAAGCAGGGCTGGAGACCCAGTACTTC. It encodes CASTKAGLETQYF. This chain joins TRBV7-9 and TRBJ2-5; possible D gene TRBD1, 5 bases. Trimming removed 7 bases at V and 5 bases at J, with 14 bases between. Germline assignment: CDR1 SEHNR and CDR2 FQNEAQ (reference sequence). The CDR3 is 13 amino acids.